Listed below are T cell receptor beta chains from one sample, sequenced in a study of blood T cell repertoires in COVID-19. TCRdb's table, derived via immunoSEQ multiplex PCR, lists solely in-frame clones and lacks some. The sample has roughly 70,000 clones; 87% are singletons. Material for sequencing was peripheral blood. Receptors originate from a woman of 80 years or more with active or convalescent COVID-19. Each CDR3 is given with its conserved first and last residue. Each record gives: J gene, D gene, V gene, clone size, CDR3 protein, CDR3 DNA. The D gene is left open where the match is weak. Clone size is stated in some rows and not others, as once, few, many or a class when expanded.

TRBJ1-2 - TRBV7-9 - CASSFIGDYGYTF TGTGCCAGCAGCTTCATCGGGGACTATGGCTACACCTTC
TRBJ2-2 - TRBV11-3 few CASSWGPNTGELFF TGTGCCAGCAGCTGGGGCCCGAACACCGGGGAGCTGTTTTTT
TRBJ1-2 - TRBV25-1 - CASSAVEAYGYTF TGTGCCAGCAGTGCCGTGGAGGCCTATGGCTACACCTTC
TRBJ2-1 - TRBV7-2 - CASSPPTSFEQFF TGTGCCAGCAGTCCCCCGACTAGTTTTGAGCAGTTCTTC
TRBJ2-7 - TRBV3-1/TRBV3-2 once CASSQDDTAVGYEQYF TGTGCCAGCAGCCAAGACGACACCGCTGTAGGCTACGAGCAGTACTTC
TRBJ2-3 - TRBV7-9 - CASSPVLVLADTQYF TGTGCCAGCAGCCCGGTACTAGTCTTAGCAGATACGCAGTATTTT
TRBJ1-1 TRBD1 TRBV10-3 - CAIYGTGDTEAFF TGTGCCATCTACGGGACAGGGGACACTGAAGCTTTCTTT
TRBJ2-1 TRBD2 TRBV6-4 - CASSSLAGGRNEQFF TGTGCCAGCAGTTCTCTAGCGGGGGGGCGTAATGAGCAGTTCTTC
TRBJ2-2 - TRBV19 - CASSYRRGATGELFF TGTGCCAGTAGTTATCGTCGCGGGGCCACCGGGGAGCTGTTTTTT
TRBJ1-4 TRBD1 TRBV19 few CASSTSRDRVWQEKLFF TGTGCCAGTAGTACGTCCCGGGACAGGGTTTGGCAGGAAAAACTGTTTTTT
TRBJ2-7 TRBD2 TRBV18 once CASSSPGLGNEQYF TGTGCCAGCTCATCTCCGGGACTAGGTAACGAGCAGTACTTC
TRBJ1-3 - TRBV7-2 - CASSLVGVSGNTIYF TGTGCCAGCAGCTTGGTAGGGGTCTCTGGAAACACCATATATTTT
TRBJ2-7 - TRBV5-1 - CASSFDSRYEQYF TGCGCCAGCAGCTTTGACAGCCGATACGAGCAGTACTTC
TRBJ2-7 - TRBV10-3 - CAISGQGSYEQYF TGTGCCATCAGTGGCCAGGGGTCCTACGAGCAGTACTTC
TRBJ1-1 TRBD1 TRBV7-9 - CASSLGGGSAKNTEAFF TGTGCCAGCAGCTTAGGAGGGGGCTCCGCTAAGAACACTGAAGCTTTCTTT
TRBJ1-2 TRBD1 TRBV6-1 - CASSEIIGTGTYGYTF TGTGCCAGCAGTGAGATAATAGGGACAGGTACTTATGGCTACACCTTC
TRBJ2-7 - TRBV21-1 - CASGTVSYEQYF TGTGCCAGCGGGACAGTCTCCTACGAGCAGTACTTC
TRBJ1-6 TRBD1 TRBV7-9 - CASSFLTGDEGSLHF TGTGCCAGCAGCTTCCTGACAGGGGACGAGGGATCCCTCCACTTT
TRBJ2-2 TRBD1 TRBV6-2/TRBV6-3 - CASSTRVVGQGSHGSTGELFF TGTGCCAGCAGCACACGGGTGGTAGGACAGGGGTCCCATGGGAGCACCGGGGAGCTGTTTTTT
TRBJ1-2 TRBD1 TRBV19 - CASTSQGETGLGGYTF TGTGCCAGTACCAGTCAAGGGGAGACAGGGTTAGGTGGCTACACCTTC
TRBJ1-2 TRBD1 TRBV6-6 - CASSRETGTGLVANYGYTF TGTGCCAGCAGTCGAGAAACCGGGACAGGGTTGGTGGCTAACTATGGCTACACCTTC
TRBJ1-1 - TRBV29-1 - CSVEGTMNTEAFF TGCAGCGTTGAGGGCACCATGAACACTGAAGCTTTCTTT
TRBJ2-7 - TRBV2 - CASRQFATYEQYF TGTGCCAGCAGACAGTTTGCCACCTACGAGCAGTACTTC
TRBJ2-3 - TRBV7-7 - CASSLAGQDLSF TGTGCTAGCAGCTTAGCAGGACAAGACCTGTCGTTT
TRBJ2-3 - TRBV5-1 - CASSSQGDTDTQYF TGCGCCAGCAGTTCACAGGGAGACACAGATACGCAGTATTTT
TRBJ2-3 - TRBV5-6 - CASSLGGRGTQYF TGTGCCAGCAGCTTGGGGGGAAGGGGCACGCAGTATTTT